Sequencing of this T cell receptor (beta chain) was carried out in a study of T cell responses to AZD1222 COVID-19 vaccine. General study findings and limits: When two AZD1222 doses had been given, Spike-specific TCR breadth and depth rose. Researchers report vaccine-associated CD4 TCRs spanning spike, with dominance at 160-218 and 743-854. Mostly white British, mostly female donors; authors suggested clonal diversity may be underestimated.

This CDR3 is 17 amino acids long. From germline, CDR1 is LGHDT and CDR2 YNNKEL (reference sequence). J lost 1 base, V lost 6 bases, and 5 bases had no gene match. Sequencing was performed with immunoSEQ multiplex PCR; in TCRdb, only in-frame clones are kept and a portion is missing. The profile covers 150,000 to 200,000 clones, with 90% to 95% appearing a single time and over 0.8% taken by the ten largest. As concerns this clone: As yet, its antigen is unknown.

The V and J genes are TRBV3-1 (or the pseudogene TRBV3-2) and TRBJ2-5, with 16 bases matching TRBD2. This sequence was found in an adult in good health. The source was peripheral blood, collected on day 0 of AZD1222 vaccination. The CDR3 bases are TGTGCCAGCAGGGGACTAGCGGGGGGGGCGTTCCAAGAGACCCAGTACTTC. Encoded protein: CASRGLAGGAFQETQYF.